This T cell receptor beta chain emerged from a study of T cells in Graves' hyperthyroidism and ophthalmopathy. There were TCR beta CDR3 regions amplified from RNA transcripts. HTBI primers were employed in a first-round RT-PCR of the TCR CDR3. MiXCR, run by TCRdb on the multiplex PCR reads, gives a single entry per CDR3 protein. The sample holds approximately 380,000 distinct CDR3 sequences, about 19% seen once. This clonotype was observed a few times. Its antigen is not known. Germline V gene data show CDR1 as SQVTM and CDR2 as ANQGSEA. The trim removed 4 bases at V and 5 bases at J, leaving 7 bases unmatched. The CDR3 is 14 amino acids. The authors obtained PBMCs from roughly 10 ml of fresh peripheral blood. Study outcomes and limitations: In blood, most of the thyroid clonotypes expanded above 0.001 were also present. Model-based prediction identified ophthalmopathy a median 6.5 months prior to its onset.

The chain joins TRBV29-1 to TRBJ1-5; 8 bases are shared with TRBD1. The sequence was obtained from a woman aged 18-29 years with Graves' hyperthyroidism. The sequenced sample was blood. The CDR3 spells CSVVSQGADQPQHF. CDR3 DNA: TGCAGCGTTGTATCTCAGGGGGCGGATCAGCCCCAGCATTTT.